This TCR beta chain was profiled in a study of graft-versus-host responses after intestinal transplantation. Germline V gives CDR1 SQVTM, CDR2 ANQGSEA. Deletions cut 5 bases from V and 2 bases from J, with 3 bases between. This CDR3 has 10 residues. The assay was immunoSEQ multiplex PCR, and TCRdb's table has in-frame clones only and misses some. This sample has roughly 97,000 clones, with 90% found just once. Here the sequenced sample was PBMCs, taken about 450 days after intestinal transplant. The source of this sequence is a human patient who received an intestinal transplant, so some T cells may come from the graft donor. V gene TRBV29-1 combines with J gene TRBJ1-1; D is undetermined. CDR3 DNA: TGCAGCGTTTTTAACACTGAAGCTTTCTTT. It is translated as CSVFNTEAFF.